This T cell receptor (beta chain) derives from a study of control samples from healthy donors and cancer patients. Sequencing used immunoSEQ multiplex PCR; TCRdb keeps in-frame clones, though not all of them. The sample shows some 140,000 clones, roughly 94% of them seen only once. Germline loops: CDR1 GTSNPN, CDR2 SVGIG (reference sequence). The V and J ends lost 2 bases and 0 bases respectively, with 8 bases between them. The length of the CDR3 is 13 residues. Material: PBMCs. The rearrangement uses TRBV30 and TRBJ2-7; possible D gene TRBD2, 5 bases. This TCR was sampled from a man between 60 and 75 years old with colorectal cancer. The chain's CDR3 is CAWSTGGSYEQYF. CDR3 coding DNA: TGTGCCTGGAGTACCGGAGGCTCCTACGAGCAGTACTTC. Combining the CDR3 with reference TRBV30 and TRBJ2-7 gives the whole variable domain SQTIHQWPATLVQPVGSPLSLECTVEGTSNPNLYWYRQAAGRGLQLLFYSVGIGQISSEVPQNLSASRPQDRQFILSSKKLLLSDSGFYLCAWSTGGSYEQYFGPGTRLTVT.